This TCR beta chain was documented in a study of shared clonotypes between healthy human individuals. Overall study context: The study used three CD4 naive, three CD4 memory, two CD8 naive and one CD8 memory plate per donor. Notes on the study in general: Sampling used blood alone; tissue repertoires probably differ. Clonotype sharing across a few donors was observed for approximately 5% of naive CD4 clonotypes.

Sequencing was performed with immunoSEQ multiplex PCR; in TCRdb, only in-frame clones are kept and a portion is missing. The repertoire consists of about 1,500,000 clones, with roughly 96% occurring once and the leading ten covering roughly 1.2%. As to this clone: Its antigen is undetermined.

The CDR3 extends over 15 amino acids. Trimming left V 7 bases short and J 1 base short, with 17 bases between. From germline, CDR1 is SGHRS and CDR2 YFSETQ. This sequence originates from a man between 25 and 39 years old in good health. This chain joins TRBV5-1 and TRBJ1-1, with D maybe TRBD1 (6 bases). The source material was naive CD4+ T cells sorted from blood. The subset is: CD45RA+ positively selected. The CDR3 DNA sequence: TGCGCCAGCGGCGTAAGGGACACCCGGAACACTGAAGCTTTCTTT. This translates into CASGVRDTRNTEAFF.